This is a list of T cell receptor beta chains from one sample in a study of blood T cells in healthy people across ages. TCRdb re-called the 5' RACE reads through MiXCR, storing one row per CDR3 protein. This sample carries roughly 800,000 distinct CDR3 sequences, roughly 64% of them seen once, and the ten largest clones take approximately 23%. Sequencing was performed on blood. The source is a man younger than 45 in good health. Both conserved end residues are part of each CDR3. The order of the fields is D gene, V gene, clone size, J gene, CDR3 protein. D genes are given only for firm matches. Some rows have no size entry. The others give once, few or many, or a class for an expanded clone.

d_gene: TRBD1; v_gene: TRBV28; abundance: NA; j_gene: TRBJ1-2; CDR3aa: CASSFSGQPYGYTF
d_gene: NA; v_gene: TRBV29-1; abundance: NA; j_gene: TRBJ1-2; CDR3aa: CSVVAGEGGYTF
d_gene: TRBD1; v_gene: TRBV29-1; abundance: few; j_gene: TRBJ2-7; CDR3aa: CSGRTGHDYEQYF
d_gene: TRBD1; v_gene: TRBV3-1; abundance: NA; j_gene: TRBJ2-5; CDR3aa: CASSQTAGGWETQYF
d_gene: NA; v_gene: TRBV6-2/TRBV6-3; abundance: NA; j_gene: TRBJ2-1; CDR3aa: CASSWPRGEQFF
d_gene: NA; v_gene: TRBV30; abundance: few; j_gene: TRBJ2-6; CDR3aa: CAWSVLPGNSGANVLTF
d_gene: NA; v_gene: TRBV30; abundance: NA; j_gene: TRBJ1-2; CDR3aa: CAWMGDATYGYTF
d_gene: TRBD2; v_gene: TRBV12-3/TRBV12-4; abundance: NA; j_gene: TRBJ2-7; CDR3aa: CASRGHIAGQEQYF
d_gene: NA; v_gene: TRBV20-1; abundance: NA; j_gene: TRBJ2-1; CDR3aa: CSAGGTNYNEQFF
d_gene: NA; v_gene: TRBV10-3; abundance: NA; j_gene: TRBJ2-7; CDR3aa: CAISETRVREQYF
d_gene: TRBD2; v_gene: TRBV6-1; abundance: NA; j_gene: TRBJ2-1; CDR3aa: CASSTTGLAERSSYNEQFF
d_gene: TRBD1; v_gene: TRBV20-1; abundance: NA; j_gene: TRBJ1-1; CDR3aa: CSARVGTGSTEAFF
d_gene: NA; v_gene: TRBV28; abundance: few; j_gene: TRBJ1-1; CDR3aa: CASSFSGRGMSEAFF
d_gene: NA; v_gene: TRBV5-1; abundance: few; j_gene: TRBJ2-1; CDR3aa: CASSSQLNEQFF
d_gene: NA; v_gene: TRBV25-1; abundance: many; j_gene: TRBJ1-4; CDR3aa: CASSEYATKGGEKLFF
d_gene: TRBD2; v_gene: TRBV7-2; abundance: NA; j_gene: TRBJ2-5; CDR3aa: CASNVGGRETQYF
d_gene: TRBD1; v_gene: TRBV3-1; abundance: NA; j_gene: TRBJ1-2; CDR3aa: CASSQEGQGADGYTF